One sample yielded the 4 T cell receptor beta chains listed below, sequenced in a study of tissue T cells after allogeneic stem cell transplantation. The data were produced by immunoSEQ multiplex PCR, yet TCRdb's version contains in-frame clones alone and is incomplete. This table holds over 6,500 clones, 40% to 50% found once. Sample time point: mouse harvest day 7 after allogeneic transplant. Mouse grafts combined 10^7 T-cell-depleted bone marrow cells with 10^6 splenic CD5+ T cells. The sequenced sample consisted of gut tissue. These receptors originate from a female BALB/c mouse given C57BL/6 T cells with graft-versus-host disease after an allogeneic hematopoietic cell transplant.

In its sample, this clone ranks as medium-sized. Germline and genes here are mouse. The read terminates 1 residue ahead of where the CDR3 ends, so the germline J gene completes it. The chain combines TRBV13-2 with TRBJ2-7; D gene uncertain. CDR3 length: 12 residues. The germline V and J ends were trimmed by 3 bases and 0 bases, with 4 bases remaining between them. Germline V lookup: CDR1 NNHNN, CDR2 SYGAGS (reference sequence). Here the CDR3 reads CASGGVSYEQYF. CDR3 DNA, as far as it was read: TGTGCCAGCGGTGGGGTCTCCTATGAACAGTAC.

This clone was seen more than once but under ten times. Any gene name here is a mouse gene name. The read ends 1 residue before the CDR3 terminus; that terminus is restored from the germline J gene. The chain uses TRBV5 and TRBJ2-7; no clear D gene. CDR1 and CDR2 (germline): LGHNA, YNLKQL (reference sequence). This CDR3 is built from 13 residues. V was pared by 0 bases and J by 3 bases, with 6 bases between. Incomplete CDR3 DNA: TGTGCCAGCAGCCAAGAACTCATCTATGAACAGTAC. Translating gives CASSQELIYEQY. The full CDR3 is CASSQELIYEQYF.

This clone was counted only a few times. All gene names here are mouse names. The part of the CDR3 DNA that was read is TGCTCCAGCAGTCAATTCGGGACTGGGGACTATGCTGAGCAGTTC. This encodes CSSSQFGTGDYAEQF. From start to end, the CDR3 is CSSSQFGTGDYAEQFF. The V call is TRBV23, the J call TRBJ2-1; the DNA was not used to check the table's D call, TRBD2. The sequence runs out 1 residue before the end of the CDR3; the remainder is reconstructed from the germline J gene. The CDR3 consists of 16 residues. CDR1 and CDR2 (germline): KGHTA, FQNQQP.

This clone showed up just a few times. Gene labels here are mouse ones. The CDR3 extends 1 residue past the end of the read, so its final part is completed from the germline J gene. The chain carries TRBV3 and TRBJ1-4; perhaps TRBD1 as D (5 bases). The V end was cut by 5 bases, the J end by 4 bases, with 14 bases between. The CDR3 runs 15 residues. CDR1 is SNHLY and CDR2 is FYNGKV in the germline V gene (reference sequence). CDR3 sequence: CASSPPGRLNERLFF. CDR3 bases read: TGTGCCAGCAGCCCTCCGGGACGACTCAACGAAAGATTATTT.